The present entry profiles one T cell receptor (beta chain) with its context. TCRdb's copy holds only in-frame clones and misses some; the assay was immunoSEQ multiplex PCR. Among 150,000 to 200,000 clones listed, roughly 90% were seen once. CDR3 size: 13 residues. Germline CDR1 is SGDLS and CDR2 is YYNGEE. The V end lost 4 bases, the J end lost 4 bases, and 10 bases lay between the germline ends. This sample is drawn from a study of blood T cell repertoires in COVID-19. The sequenced material came from PBMCs or T cells enriched from blood (not recorded which). The receptor was derived from a woman in her forties or fifties who had recovered from COVID-19. The chain combines TRBV9 with TRBJ2-3; D possibly corresponds to TRBD2 (5 bases). CDR3 sequence reads: CASSPPRADTQYF. CDR3 DNA sequence: TGTGCCAGCAGCCCGCCGAGGGCAGATACGCAGTATTTT.